The source of this TCR beta chain is a study of response to subunit inactivated influenza vaccine. Whole-study results and caveats: Authors suggested few new T cells are recruited by each seasonal influenza vaccination.

V lost 3 bases and J lost 2; bases outside the gene matches: 4. This CDR3 is built from 16 residues. Germline CDR1 reads SGHAT; CDR2 reads FQNNGV. This clonotype has a handful of counts. Its specificity is not known. In TCRdb, the RT-PCR reads were re-called with MiXCR into one record per CDR3 protein. The data show roughly 700,000 distinct CDR3 sequences, approximately 13% seen once. Sample: PBMCs from blood, taken 14 to 15 days before vaccination. This rearrangement joins TRBV11-2 to TRBJ2-1; 10 bases are a match to TRBD2. This receptor was identified in a man in his forties or fifties who received an inactivated influenza vaccine. DNA of the CDR3: TGTGCCAGCAGCTTGACGACTAGCGGGCCCTACAATGAGCAGTTCTTC. Translation gives CASSLTTSGPYNEQFF.